These 9 T cell receptor beta chains were sequenced from one sample in a study of cytomegalovirus exposure and HLA in healthy donors. Here immunoSEQ multiplex PCR was the method, and the copy in TCRdb shows in-frame clones only, minus some. This table holds about 150,000 clones, roughly 87% found once. Material: PBMCs. Source of these receptors: a man younger than 35 in good health and CMV-seropositive.

The V call is TRBV27, the J call TRBJ1-1; possibly TRBD1 for D (6 bases). Between the trimmed V and J ends, which lost 2 bases and 1 base, there was a span of 8 bases. Germline CDR1 is MNHEY and CDR2 is SMNVEV (reference sequence). The CDR3 sequence is 14 residues long. Here the CDR3 reads CASSLRDTNTEAFF. CDR3 DNA sequence: TGTGCCAGCAGTTTACGGGACACGAACACTGAAGCTTTCTTT.

V usage is TRBV5-1 and J usage is TRBJ2-1, with D uncertain. Germline-derived CDR1 and CDR2 are SGHRS and YFSETQ. Trimming removed 3 bases at V and 6 bases at J, with 10 bases between. This CDR3 has 13 residues. For the CDR3, the DNA is TGCGCCAGCAGCTCCCCCCTAGGCAATGAGCAGTTCTTC. This sequence encodes CASSSPLGNEQFF.

The gene calls are TRBV6-1 and TRBJ1-2; 8 bases match TRBD1. The CDR3 totals 13 residues. CDR1 and CDR2 from the germline V gene are MNHNS and SASEGT. The V and J ends lost 6 bases and 6 bases, in that order; junction bases with no gene match: 6. CDR3 amino acids: CASRKDRVDGYTF. The CDR3 nucleotides read TGTGCCAGCAGGAAGGACAGGGTTGATGGCTACACCTTC.

V gene TRBV12-5 combines with J gene TRBJ2-3; the D gene is possibly TRBD1 (5 bases). Trimming left V 5 bases short and J 3 bases short, with 15 bases between. The CDR3 is 15 amino acids. Per the germline V gene, CDR1 is LGHNT and CDR2 is FRNRAP. The CDR3 loop reads CASGGLGYRTDTQYF. The CDR3 DNA reads TGTGCTAGTGGTGGCCTAGGATACAGGACAGATACGCAGTATTTT. Supplemented by reference TRBV12-5 and TRBJ2-3, the full variable domain reads DARVTQTPRHKVTEMGQEVTMRCQPILGHNTVFWYRQTMMQGLELLAYFRNRAPLDDSGMPKDRFSAEMPDATLATLKIQPSEPRDSAVYFCASGGLGYRTDTQYFGPGTRLTVL.

V and J are TRBV2 and TRBJ1-5, with TRBD1 matching 11 bases. Germline values: CDR1 SNHLY, CDR2 FYNNEI. J lost 7 bases, V lost 7 bases, and 9 bases had no gene match. CDR3 length: 15 residues. The CDR3: CASTGQGAGGQPQHF. In nucleotides, the CDR3 is TGTGCCAGCACCGGACAGGGGGCCGGAGGGCAGCCCCAGCATTTT.

The chain employs TRBV28 and TRBJ2-5; D possibly corresponds to TRBD2 (6 bases). CDR3 length equals 13 residues. The germline V and J ends were trimmed by 5 bases and 5 bases, with 12 bases remaining between them. CDR1 MDHEN and CDR2 SYDVKM come from the germline V gene. The CDR3 DNA follows: TGTGCCAGCAGTCAGGCGGGGATGGAGACCCAGTACTTC. Translating gives CASSQAGMETQYF.

The chain couples TRBV7-9 to TRBJ1-1, with D possibly TRBD1 on 5 matching bases. Germline CDR1 reads SEHNR; CDR2 reads FQNEAQ (reference sequence). The V end lost 5 bases, the J end lost 6 bases, and 13 bases lay between the germline ends. The CDR3 length is 13 residues. The CDR3 bases are TGTGCCAGCAGCCGGGGGTGGTCATCTGAAGCTTTCTTT. This encodes CASSRGWSSEAFF.

The rearrangement uses TRBV2 and TRBJ1-3; D is possibly TRBD1 (5 bases). The germline V gene has CDR1 SNHLY and CDR2 FYNNEI. CDR3 length: 15 residues. The V end was cut by 10 bases, the J end by 1 base, with 17 bases between. CDR3 in DNA: TGTGCCATCGCAAGGGGCGCAGGATCTGGAAACACCATATATTTT. Its protein is CAIARGAGSGNTIYF.

The chain recombines TRBV5-1 with TRBJ1-1; D not certain. Trimming cost V 4 bases and J 5 bases, with 21 bases left between them. CDR1 and CDR2 (germline): SGHRS, YFSETQ. This CDR3 contains 16 residues. This chain's CDR3 is CASSPTLLRVGTEAFF. Here the CDR3 DNA reads TGCGCCAGCAGCCCCACACTTCTTCGCGTCGGGACTGAAGCTTTCTTT.